The source of this T cell receptor (beta chain) is a study of blood T cell repertoires in COVID-19 (dated by TCRdb to 2018 to 2021). About the full investigation: The collaborator samples originated in the United States, Italy and Spain and spanned the acute and convalescent phases of COVID-19. The material from the prospective study consisted of cDNA or gDNA derived from T cells, B-cell-depleted T cells, or PBMCs. The dataset comprised deeply sampled blood TCRbeta repertoires from subjects exposed to, actively infected with, or recovered from COVID-19. The repertoires were released in a freely available public database meant as a resource for research on the immune response to SARS-CoV-2. The samples were drawn from two sources: the first 160 participants of the ongoing ImmuneRACE study, and 950 to 1,500 subjects contributed by 6 global collaborators. A de-identified subject ID, COVID-19 status, age in years and sex were almost always included in the sample metadata. Where HLA class I and class II types were available, the types were taken from metadata supplied by the sample provider, not from assay-based typing. Study-wide findings and limitations: Clinical and demographic metadata were provided uncurated, with the amount varying by source and participant.

As concerns this clone: What antigen it recognizes has not been identified. No base quality values were provided; no much bigger clone lies one nucleotide off.

Whole blood was collected in K2EDTA tubes by collaborating institutions according to the institutions' own protocols. Collaborator samples were shipped for TCRbeta analysis as frozen whole blood, isolated PBMCs, or DNA extracted from either sample type. V and J lose 6 bases and 5 bases, and a span of 16 bases separates them. Including the terminal cysteine and phenylalanine, the CDR3 comprises 14 residues. The only DNA kept is the CDR3, 42 bases in frame from the first base. CDR1 and CDR2 are read off the germline V gene as MRHNA and SNTAGT. TCRbeta CDR3 regions were amplified from genomic DNA by means of the immunoSEQ Assay, a bias-controlled multiplex PCR. Regarding the original processing steps: Nucleated cell counts per sample were estimated from amplification of reference gene primers within the assay. Sequence reads were collapsed and filtered to measure the absolute abundance of every unique TCRbeta CDR3 rearrangement. Productive Simpson clonality was computed per sample as the square root of Simpson's diversity index over productive rearrangements. Here the immuneACCESS table is served through TCRdb, limited to in-frame sequences with V and J called. Missing clones are a known gap in these copies; in checked studies unresolved V genes cover under half, and the rest lacks a known reason. That table supplies the V and J calls and clone size; D and trimming were determined from the DNA. The sample records approximately 300,000 clones, 86% of which are singletons. Approximately 1.5% of the sample rests with the top ten.

This chain joins TRBV6-4 to TRBJ1-1; the best D guess is TRBD1, with 5 bases matching. This TCR was recovered from a woman in her fifties or sixties with acute or convalescent COVID-19. Sequenced: peripheral blood. CDR3 protein: CASSREGAGTEAFF. The DNA reads TGTGCCAGCAGCAGGGAGGGCGCTGGGACTGAAGCTTTCTTT.